This T cell receptor beta chain was observed in a study of cytotoxic CD8 clonotypes in ibrutinib-treated CLL. This CDR3 contains 16 residues. After removal of 5 bases from V and 6 bases from J, the junction contained 12 bases not matched to a gene. Germline CDR1 and CDR2: SGHAT and FQNNGV. The study, taken as a whole, reports: Clonality showed a rise at ibrutinib response that reversed toward baseline at progression. Clonality was higher at baseline than in age-matched healthy donors and tracked circulating CD8+ T-cell counts. Public clonotypes showed up rarely, and on treatment they shrank or held steady.

A 1 in 200,000 to 1 in 1 million T cell depth was the sequencing target. The method was immunoSEQ multiplex PCR; TCRdb's version includes in-frame clones alone and lacks a portion of them. The table lists roughly 160,000 clones, approximately 80% of them singletons. A note on this clone: Its antigen is unidentified.

This sequence was found in a human donor with chronic lymphocytic leukemia. The J gene is TRBJ2-3, the V gene TRBV11-2, with 9 positions matching TRBD2. This specimen was PBMCs, taken after 24 months of ibrutinib treatment. The CDR3 region is CASSPSLTSGRDTQYF. The CDR3, as DNA: TGTGCCAGCAGCCCGAGTCTTACTAGCGGGCGGGATACGCAGTATTTT.